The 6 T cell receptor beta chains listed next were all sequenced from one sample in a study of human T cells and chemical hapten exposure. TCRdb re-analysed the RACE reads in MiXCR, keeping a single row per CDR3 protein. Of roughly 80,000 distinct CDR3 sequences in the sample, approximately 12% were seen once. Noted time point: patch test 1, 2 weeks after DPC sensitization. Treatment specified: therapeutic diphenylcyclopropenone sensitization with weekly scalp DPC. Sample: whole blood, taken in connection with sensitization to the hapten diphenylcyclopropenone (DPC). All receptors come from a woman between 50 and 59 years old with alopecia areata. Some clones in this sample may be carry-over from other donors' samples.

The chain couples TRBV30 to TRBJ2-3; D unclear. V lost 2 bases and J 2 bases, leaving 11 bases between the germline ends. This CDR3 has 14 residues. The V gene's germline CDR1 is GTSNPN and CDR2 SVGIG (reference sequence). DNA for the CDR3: TGTGCCTGGAGTTCTAGACTTCTCACAGATACGCAGTATTTT. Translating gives CAWSSRLLTDTQYF.

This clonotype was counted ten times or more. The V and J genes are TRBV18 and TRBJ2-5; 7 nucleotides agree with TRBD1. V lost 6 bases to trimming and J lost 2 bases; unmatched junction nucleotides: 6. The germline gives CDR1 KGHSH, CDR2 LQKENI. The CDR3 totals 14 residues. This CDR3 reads CASSHGTEQETQYF. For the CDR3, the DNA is TGTGCCAGCTCCCACGGGACAGAACAAGAGACCCAGTACTTC.

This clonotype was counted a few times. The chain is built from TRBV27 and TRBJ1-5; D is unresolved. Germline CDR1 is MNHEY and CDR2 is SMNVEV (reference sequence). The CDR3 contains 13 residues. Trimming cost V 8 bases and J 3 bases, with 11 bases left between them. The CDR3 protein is CASSNSFNQPQHF. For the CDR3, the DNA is TGTGCCAGCTCAAACAGTTTCAATCAGCCCCAGCATTTT.

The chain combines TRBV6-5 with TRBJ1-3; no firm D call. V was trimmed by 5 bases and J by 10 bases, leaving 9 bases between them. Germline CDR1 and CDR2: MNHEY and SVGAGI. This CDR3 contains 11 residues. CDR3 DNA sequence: TGTGCCAGCAGTAACGGGATAACCATATATTTT. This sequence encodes CASSNGITIYF.

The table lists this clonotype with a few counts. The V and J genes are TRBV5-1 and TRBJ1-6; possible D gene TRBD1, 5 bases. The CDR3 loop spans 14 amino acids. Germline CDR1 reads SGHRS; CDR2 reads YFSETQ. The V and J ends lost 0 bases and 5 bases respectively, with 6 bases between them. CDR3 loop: CASSLGQNNSPLHF. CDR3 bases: TGCGCCAGCAGCTTGGGACAGAATAATTCACCCCTCCACTTT.

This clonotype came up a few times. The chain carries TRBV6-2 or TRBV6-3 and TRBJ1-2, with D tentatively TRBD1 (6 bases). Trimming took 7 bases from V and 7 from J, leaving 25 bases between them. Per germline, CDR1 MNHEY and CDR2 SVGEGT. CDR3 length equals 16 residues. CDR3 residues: CASIPTGAIAGRGYTF. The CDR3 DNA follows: TGTGCCAGCATCCCGACAGGCGCCATAGCCGGCCGTGGCTACACCTTC.